The source of this T cell receptor (beta chain) is a study of T cell responses to AZD1222 COVID-19 vaccine. Study-level information: The analysis combined second doses at about 4 or about 12 weeks. Study-wide results and limits: The peak T cell response came first, and repertoires were sampled only after it.

Produced via immunoSEQ multiplex PCR; TCRdb's table is partial and in-frame only. The profile shows roughly 100,000 clones, 85% to 90% of them singletons. The trim removed 5 bases at V and 8 bases at J, leaving 17 bases unmatched. The CDR3 totals 17 residues. Germline V lookup: CDR1 SGHTA, CDR2 FQGNSA. Details on this clone: The antigen is undetermined.

The chain carries TRBV7-2 and TRBJ2-1; 8 bases agree with TRBD1. This sequence was found in an adult in good health. Sequenced material: peripheral blood, taken on day 0 of AZD1222 vaccination. For the CDR3, the DNA is TGTGCCAGCAGCCTGATATACCGGGACAGGTGGGGGGATGAGCAGTTCTTC. This codes for CASSLIYRDRWGDEQFF.